Listed below are T cell receptor beta chains from one sample, sequenced in a study of PD-1 blockade in mismatch repair-deficient tumors. Sequencing was performed with immunoSEQ multiplex PCR; in TCRdb, only in-frame clones are kept and a portion is missing. Of some 97,000 clones in the sample, about 79% were seen once. The input for sequencing was peripheral blood, taken approximately 36 weeks after starting pembrolizumab. The receptors were sampled from an adult with mismatch repair-deficient cancer. Both conserved end residues are part of each CDR3. Each record gives: CDR3 DNA, CDR3 protein, clone size, V gene, D gene, J gene. D genes are given only for firm matches. Where a row states a size, it is once, few, many or the class of an expanded clone; other rows omit it.

TGTGCCAGCAGTTTAGTCGGGACAGTCACTGAAGCTTTCTTT,CASSLVGTVTEAFF,-,TRBV6-5,TRBD1,TRBJ1-1
TGTGCCAGTGCATCAGGGGCCAGCTCCTACGAGCAGTACTTC,CASASGASSYEQYF,-,TRBV19,-,TRBJ2-7
TGCGCCAGCAGCCAAATGACAGGGGACTATGGCTACACCTTC,CASSQMTGDYGYTF,few,TRBV4-1,TRBD1,TRBJ1-2
TGCGCCAGCAGCACACAGGGGGCGGATGAAAAACTGTTTTTT,CASSTQGADEKLFF,-,TRBV5-1,TRBD1,TRBJ1-4
TGTGCCAGCTCACCACCGTACTACAATGAGCAGTTCTTC,CASSPPYYNEQFF,once,TRBV18,-,TRBJ2-1
TGTGCCAGTAGTATAGGGAAGTCTGAAGCTTTCTTT,CASSIGKSEAFF,few,TRBV19,-,TRBJ1-1
TGCGCCAGCAGCTTCGGACAGAACACTGAAGCTTTCTTT,CASSFGQNTEAFF,-,TRBV5-1,-,TRBJ1-1
TGTGCCAGCAGCCCCCGGGACAGGGGAAGAAACACCTTC,CASSPRDRGRNTF,-,TRBV7-2,TRBD1,TRBJ1-2
TGCGCCAGCAGGAAGCTAGCGGTCCAACAAGAGACCCAGTACTTC,CASRKLAVQQETQYF,-,TRBV5-1,TRBD2,TRBJ2-5
TGTGCCAGCAGGCCGGGGACTGCCAACACCGGGGAGCTGTTTTTT,CASRPGTANTGELFF,-,TRBV2,-,TRBJ2-2
TGTGCCAGCAGCGACTGGACGGTCCGTCAGGGCTACACCTTC,CASSDWTVRQGYTF,-,TRBV11-2,-,TRBJ1-2
TGTGCCAGCAGTTTAGCGGGACCCCCCAATGAGCAGTTCTTC,CASSLAGPPNEQFF,-,TRBV27,-,TRBJ2-1
TGTGCCAGCAGCAAAAGCGGGAGGGACACCGGGGAGCTGTTTTTT,CASSKSGRDTGELFF,once,TRBV11-2,TRBD2,TRBJ2-2
TGTGCCAGCATCCCCCGGACTAGCGGGAGGGACAATGAGCAGTTCTTC,CASIPRTSGRDNEQFF,-,TRBV27,TRBD2,TRBJ2-1
TGTGCCACCGCCTCATCGGGTGGCAGCGCAGATACGCAGTATTTT,CATASSGGSADTQYF,-,TRBV15,-,TRBJ2-3
TGCGCCAGCAGTGAGTCGGGACTAGCGGGAGGTACCTACAATGAGCAGTTCTTC,CASSESGLAGGTYNEQFF,-,TRBV10-2,TRBD2,TRBJ2-1
TGTGCCAGCAGCGTGTATGCCGATCAGCCCCAGCATTTT,CASSVYADQPQHF,-,TRBV9,-,TRBJ1-5
TGTGCCAGCATTTATTCGGGGGGCTACACCTTC,CASIYSGGYTF,-,TRBV5-5,-,TRBJ1-2
TGTGCCTGGACCGAACAGGGCGTCGGTGGTAGCTACACCTTC,CAWTEQGVGGSYTF,-,TRBV30,-,TRBJ1-2
TGTGCCAGCAGCTTGGAGGGACCTGAAGCTTTCTTT,CASSLEGPEAFF,-,TRBV5-6,-,TRBJ1-1
TGTGCCAGCAATCTCGGGGGTAGAGAGACCCAGTACTTC,CASNLGGRETQYF,-,TRBV5-8,-,TRBJ2-5
TGTGCCAGCAGCCCTAGCGGGGTGTACAATGAGCAGTTCTTC,CASSPSGVYNEQFF,-,TRBV11-2,TRBD2,TRBJ2-1
TGTGCCAGCAGTCCAGCGGGAGAGGTAGATACGCAGTATTTT,CASSPAGEVDTQYF,-,TRBV6-5,TRBD2,TRBJ2-3
TGTGCCAGCAGTCCACAGGGCTCTGGAAACACCATATATTTT,CASSPQGSGNTIYF,-,TRBV5-5,-,TRBJ1-3
TGTGCCAGCAGCCCCCTTGGGAGTCTGGACGAGCAGTACTTC,CASSPLGSLDEQYF,-,TRBV7-2,-,TRBJ2-7
TGCAGCGGGGAAAGGGGAGCCGGCGAGCAGTACTTC,CSGERGAGEQYF,-,TRBV29-1,-,TRBJ2-7
TGTGCCAGCAGCCCCGGCTACGAGCAGTACTTC,CASSPGYEQYF,-,TRBV7-9,-,TRBJ2-7
TGTGCCAGCAGGCCGGGACAGGGGGATCAGCCCCAGCATTTT,CASRPGQGDQPQHF,-,TRBV27,TRBD1,TRBJ1-5
TGTGCCAGCAGCTTAGAGGCAGGGGGCGCTTCTAACTATGGCTACACCTTC,CASSLEAGGASNYGYTF,-,TRBV7-2,TRBD1,TRBJ1-2
TGTGCCATCAGTGGGATAGGCATATCGACTGAAGCTTTCTTT,CAISGIGISTEAFF,-,TRBV10-3,-,TRBJ1-1
TGTGCCACCAGCAGAGATATGGCAGGGTGCCTCTTC,CATSRDMAGCLF,once,TRBV15,-,TRBJ2-1
TGTGCCAGCAGTCCCACGCCTTACAATGAGCAGTTCTTC,CASSPTPYNEQFF,-,TRBV6-4,-,TRBJ2-1
TGTGCCAGTAGTAGTTCAGGGGGCGCGACTGGGGCCAACGTCCTGACTTTC,CASSSSGGATGANVLTF,few,TRBV19,TRBD1,TRBJ2-6
TGTGCCAGCAGCGTAGGAGGGACAGGGTGGAGTGAGCAGTTCTTC,CASSVGGTGWSEQFF,-,TRBV9,TRBD1,TRBJ2-1
TGTGCCAGCAGTCTAAGTGGGACATACAATGAGCAGTTCTTC,CASSLSGTYNEQFF,-,TRBV11-3,-,TRBJ2-1
TGTGCCAGCAGTTTAAGGGGGACTTTAGGACACAATGAGCAGTTCTTC,CASSLRGTLGHNEQFF,-,TRBV27,-,TRBJ2-1
TGTGCCAGCAGTTACCCCAGCGGGAGGCTGACCGGGGAGCTGTTTTTT,CASSYPSGRLTGELFF,-,TRBV6-5,TRBD2,TRBJ2-2
TGTGCCAGCAAGGCACGCAGCGGGTCTAGCTCCTACAATGAGCAGTTCTTC,CASKARSGSSSYNEQFF,-,TRBV2,-,TRBJ2-1
TGTGCCAGCTCACCGGGCCAAGAGACCCAGTACTTC,CASSPGQETQYF,-,TRBV18,-,TRBJ2-5
TGCGCCAGCTCATTGGCTAGCGGGAGGGCCTTGGGGGAGACCCAGTACTTC,CASSLASGRALGETQYF,-,TRBV5-1,TRBD2,TRBJ2-5
TGTGCCAGCAGTTTAGGGGTTACCGGGGAGCTGTTTTTT,CASSLGVTGELFF,few,TRBV27,-,TRBJ2-2
TGTGCCAGCAGCTTGTTATTGTCAGGGCGTGAAGCTTTCTTT,CASSLLLSGREAFF,once,TRBV5-5,-,TRBJ1-1
TGTGCCAGCAGCGACAGGGGGTGGACTGAAGCTTTCTTT,CASSDRGWTEAFF,-,TRBV7-2,TRBD1,TRBJ1-1
TGTGCCAGTAGTATTGCCCCCGGGACAACAACTAATGAAAAACTGTTTTTT,CASSIAPGTTTNEKLFF,-,TRBV19,-,TRBJ1-4
TGTGCCTGGAGTGAGGGGAATCAGCCCCAGCATTTT,CAWSEGNQPQHF,-,TRBV30,-,TRBJ1-5
TGTGCCAGCCGGGCCCCAGGGACTGAAGCTTTCTTT,CASRAPGTEAFF,-,TRBV6-1,-,TRBJ1-1
TGCAGCGTAGGGGGCAGGGCTAATGAAAAACTGTTTTTT,CSVGGRANEKLFF,once,TRBV29-1,TRBD1,TRBJ1-4
TGTGCCAGCAGCTTAAAGTCTTCGTGGCGGGAGCTGTTTTTT,CASSLKSSWRELFF,-,TRBV7-6,-,TRBJ2-2
TGTGCCAGCTCACCAGAGAACACTGAAGCTTTCTTT,CASSPENTEAFF,few,TRBV18,-,TRBJ1-1
TGTGCCAGCAGCTTAGGCAGGGGTCCCTACGAGCAGTACTTC,CASSLGRGPYEQYF,-,TRBV7-3,-,TRBJ2-7
TGTGCCAGCAGCCTAGGACGGGCCAGCAATCAGCCCCAGCATTTT,CASSLGRASNQPQHF,few,TRBV6-6,-,TRBJ1-5
TGCGCCAGCAGATTCGGGACTAGCGGGACGAATGAGCAGTTCTTC,CASRFGTSGTNEQFF,-,TRBV5-1,TRBD2,TRBJ2-1
TGCGCCAGCAGCCAAGATTCTTACTCCTACGAGCAGTACTTC,CASSQDSYSYEQYF,-,TRBV4-1,-,TRBJ2-7
TGTGCCACCAGCAGACAACTAGCGGGAGTTTACAATGAGCAGTTCTTC,CATSRQLAGVYNEQFF,-,TRBV15,TRBD2,TRBJ2-1
TGTGCCAGCAGCTTATATGGGGGTACGAGAGAGCAGTACTTC,CASSLYGGTREQYF,-,TRBV7-3,-,TRBJ2-5
TGCGCCAGCAGCGTGGACAGGGGGGCCTACGAGCAGTACTTC,CASSVDRGAYEQYF,-,TRBV5-1,TRBD1,TRBJ2-7
TGTGCCAGCAGCGTAGAACTAGCGGGGTGGTACGAGCAGTACTTC,CASSVELAGWYEQYF,-,TRBV9,TRBD2,TRBJ2-7
TGTGCCAGCAGTTTATCAGCGGGGCGGAACACCGGGGAGCTGTTTTTT,CASSLSAGRNTGELFF,-,TRBV27,TRBD2,TRBJ2-2
TGTGCCAGCAGTTGGGGGGCCGGCACTGAAGCTTTCTTT,CASSWGAGTEAFF,few,TRBV27,-,TRBJ1-1
TGCGCCAGCAGTCAAGTTCAGGTCCCGTCTAGCGAGCAGTACTTC,CASSQVQVPSSEQYF,-,TRBV5-1,-,TRBJ2-7